Presented here are 27 T cell receptor beta chains from one specimen sequenced in a study of T cell responses to AZD1222 COVID-19 vaccine (dated by TCRdb to the early 2020s). The sample's time point, from its label and the paper: baseline before first vaccination. The protocol used for the library was the immunoSEQ multiplex PCR assay. TCRdb provides this immuneACCESS table in a form limited to in-frame rearrangements. Some clones are lacking; in checked studies, under half of them reflect an unresolved V gene, and why the rest are absent is not known. A total of under 200,000 clones appear in this sample, roughly 90% of them only once. The top ten clones comprise around 5.2% of the sample. This specimen consisted of peripheral blood, obtained on day 0 of AZD1222 vaccination. All receptors come from an adult in good health.

The J gene is TRBJ1-2, the V gene TRBV5-6, with a possible D match to TRBD1 (5 bases). The V and J ends lost 1 base and 4 bases respectively, with 11 bases between them. Per the germline V gene, CDR1 is SGHDT and CDR2 is YYEEEE. The CDR3 loop spans 14 amino acids. The CDR3 DNA reads as TGTGCCAGCAGCTTGCCAGGGAGTGGCTATGGCTACACCTTC. Its translation is CASSLPGSGYGYTF. Full variable domain (rest looked up from reference TRBV5-6 and TRBJ1-2): DAGVTQSPTHLIKTRGQQVTLRCSPKSGHDTVSWYQQALGQGPQFIFQYYEEEERQRGNFPDRFSGHQFPNYSSELNVNALLLGDSALYLCASSLPGSGYGYTFGSGTRLTVV.

V is TRBV29-1 and J is TRBJ2-3; D unclear. V dropped 4 bases and J dropped 2 bases, with 7 bases sitting between them. This CDR3 comprises 12 residues. Germline V gene data show CDR1 as SQVTM and CDR2 as ANQGSEA. The CDR3 protein is CSVVAFTDTQYF. For the CDR3, the DNA is TGCAGCGTTGTGGCCTTCACAGATACGCAGTATTTT.

The chain joins TRBV29-1 to TRBJ2-3; D might be TRBD2 (6 bases). V was clipped by 7 bases and J by 1 base, with 15 bases between them. Per germline, CDR1 SQVTM and CDR2 ANQGSEA. The CDR3 consists of 14 residues. This CDR3 is CSADSGTGTDTQYF. CDR3 sequence (DNA): TGCAGCGCTGATAGCGGTACTGGCACAGATACGCAGTATTTT.

This chain connects TRBV3-1 (or the pseudogene TRBV3-2) to TRBJ2-3, with D unclear. Between the trimmed V and J ends, which lost 6 bases and 8 bases, there was a span of 18 bases. Looked up from germline, CDR1 is LGHDT and CDR2 is YNNKEL (reference sequence). The CDR3 contains 14 residues. The CDR3 DNA reads as TGTGCCAGCAGAGCCGGAAGGGCCGGCGGTACGCAGTATTTT. Protein: CASRAGRAGGTQYF.

The chain combines TRBV7-9 with TRBJ2-2; 7 bases align to TRBD2. The CDR3 has 16 amino acids. Germline values: CDR1 SEHNR, CDR2 FQNEAQ (reference sequence). The J segment lost 2 bases and the V segment lost 0 bases, leaving 3 bases of the junction unmatched. The CDR3 region is CASSLAGGINTGELFF. CDR3 DNA sequence: TGTGCCAGCAGCTTAGCGGGGGGGATCAACACCGGGGAGCTGTTTTTT.

J is TRBJ1-6 and V is TRBV28, with 7 nucleotides matching TRBD1. Trimming at V came to 8 bases and at J to 7 bases, leaving 5 bases not matched to a gene. The CDR3 sequence is 13 residues long. Per the germline V gene, CDR1 is MDHEN and CDR2 is SYDVKM. The CDR3 region has the DNA TGTGCCAGCGAGGGACAGAGAAATTCACCCCTCCACTTT. Translating gives CASEGQRNSPLHF. Supplemented by reference TRBV28 and TRBJ1-6, the full variable domain reads DVKVTQSSRYLVKRTGEKVFLECVQDMDHENMFWYRQDPGLGLRLIYFSYDVKMKEKGDIPEGYSVSREKKERFSLILESASTNQTSMYLCASEGQRNSPLHFGNGTRLTVT.

The J gene is TRBJ2-1, the V gene TRBV5-4, with 8 bases identical to TRBD1. This CDR3 region has 16 residues. Germline CDR1 reads SGHNT; CDR2 reads YYREEE (reference sequence). The J segment lost 3 bases and the V segment lost 4 bases, leaving 9 bases of the junction unmatched. In nucleotides, the CDR3 is TGTGCCAGCAGCCCCCGGACAGGGCCGAACTACAATGAGCAGTTCTTC. Amino acid sequence: CASSPRTGPNYNEQFF.

To note about this clone: Additional DNA sequences in this sample encode the identical CDR3. The V and J genes are TRBV5-1 and TRBJ2-3; no definite D call. Looked up from germline, CDR1 is SGHRS and CDR2 is YFSETQ. CDR3 length equals 14 residues. Trimming stripped 0 bases from V and 0 bases from J, with 5 bases between. The CDR3 spells CASSLGLSTDTQYF. DNA for the CDR3: TGCGCCAGCAGCTTGGGGCTAAGCACAGATACGCAGTATTTT.

The V call is TRBV18, the J call TRBJ1-1; D not certain. Germline CDR1 KGHSH, CDR2 LQKENI. The length of the CDR3 is 14 residues. The V gene lost 0 bases and the J gene lost 7 bases, with 12 bases spanning the gap. In DNA, the CDR3 is TGTGCCAGCTCACCACCCGGGCAAATTATTGAAGCTTTCTTT. Translated, it gives CASSPPGQIIEAFF.

For the CDR3, the DNA is TGCGCCAGCAGCCAAGACACGGGAGGCTCTGGAAACACCATATATTTT. This translates into CASSQDTGGSGNTIYF. The chain combines TRBV4-3 with TRBJ1-3; D is uncertain. Germline CDR1 is LGHNA and CDR2 is YSLEER. CDR3 length: 16 residues. Deletions cut 0 bases from V and 0 bases from J, with 9 bases between.

The chain links TRBV5-3 to TRBJ2-7, with D maybe TRBD2 (6 bases). TRBV5-3 is given ORF status, its function remaining uncertain. V dropped 0 bases and J dropped 1 base, with 17 bases sitting between them. The CDR3 is 17 amino acids. The CDR3, as DNA: TGTGCCAGAAGCTTGGGTGGGGGGAGGACCGAGTCCTACGAGCAGTACTTC. It is translated as CARSLGGGRTESYEQYF.

V gene TRBV30 combines with J gene TRBJ2-7; D is ambiguous. CDR3 size: 13 residues. The V end lost 0 bases, the J end lost 2 bases, and 8 bases lay between the germline ends. Germline V CDR1 and CDR2: GTSNPN, SVGIG (reference sequence). The CDR3 spells CAWSVGGAYEQYF. The CDR3 DNA sequence: TGTGCCTGGAGTGTGGGTGGCGCCTACGAGCAGTACTTC.

This chain joins TRBV28 and TRBJ1-5; possible D gene TRBD1, 6 bases. Per germline, CDR1 MDHEN and CDR2 SYDVKM. V lost 5 bases, J lost 2 bases, and 16 bases lay in between. The CDR3 totals 16 residues. CDR3 residues: CASSPPGAMGNQPQHF. CDR3 in DNA: TGTGCCAGCAGTCCCCCAGGGGCGATGGGCAATCAGCCCCAGCATTTT. The entire variable domain, with the rest obtained from reference TRBV28 and TRBJ1-5, is as follows: DVKVTQSSRYLVKRTGEKVFLECVQDMDHENMFWYRQDPGLGLRLIYFSYDVKMKEKGDIPEGYSVSREKKERFSLILESASTNQTSMYLCASSPPGAMGNQPQHFGDGTRLSIL.

The rearrangement uses TRBV18 and TRBJ1-1, with TRBD1 identical over 8 bases. V shed 1 base, J shed 4 bases, and the junction held 14 bases outside the gene matches. The germline V gene encodes CDR1 KGHSH and CDR2 LQKENI. The CDR3 spans 18 residues. DNA of the CDR3: TGTGCCAGCTCACCACAAAGAGTGCAGGGGGCGCGGGTCACTGAAGCTTTCTTT. Protein: CASSPQRVQGARVTEAFF.

This sequence joins TRBV24-1 and TRBJ1-5; the match to TRBD1 covers 10 bases. Germline V lookup: CDR1 KGHDR, CDR2 SFDVKD. V gave up 3 bases and J gave up 5 bases; unmatched junction bases: 6. The length of the CDR3 is 16 residues. The CDR3 DNA is TGTGCCACCAGTGATGGGGACAGGGGATGGGATCAGCCCCAGCATTTT. Translated: CATSDGDRGWDQPQHF.

This clone was detected only a few times. The chain carries TRBV28 and TRBJ1-4; D not resolved. The germline gives CDR1 MDHEN, CDR2 SYDVKM. This CDR3 comprises 13 residues. V was shortened by 8 bases and J by 0 bases, with 7 bases between the two germline ends. Here the CDR3 DNA reads TGTGCCAGCTACACAGCAACTAATGAAAAACTGTTTTTT. Translation: CASYTATNEKLFF.

V gene TRBV9 combines with J gene TRBJ1-6; 7 nucleotides line up with TRBD1. With V trimmed by 0 bases and J by 6 bases, 6 bases remained unmatched. The CDR3 has 16 residues. In germline, CDR1 is SGDLS, CDR2 YYNGEE. The CDR3 sequence: CASSVATTGFNSPLHF. The CDR3 region has the DNA TGTGCCAGCAGCGTAGCTACGACAGGGTTTAATTCACCCCTCCACTTT.

This sequence joins TRBV19 and TRBJ1-1, with a tentative D call TRBD1 (6 bases). This CDR3 region has 14 residues. V lost 3 bases and J lost 4, with 12 bases in between. The germline V gene has CDR1 LNHDA and CDR2 SQIVND (reference sequence). Here the CDR3 reads CASSMGRGITEAFF. Here the CDR3 DNA reads TGTGCCAGTAGTATGGGCAGGGGAATCACTGAAGCTTTCTTT.

This clone has just a few counts. CDR3 sequence reads: CATARDLNQPQHF. The CDR3 DNA sequence: TGTGCGACGGCACGGGACCTCAATCAGCCCCAGCATTTT. This chain joins TRBV30 and TRBJ1-5; D is possibly TRBD1 (5 bases). CDR1 and CDR2 (germline): GTSNPN, SVGIG (reference sequence). The CDR3 spans 13 residues.

This sequence joins TRBV7-9 and TRBJ2-1, with D tentatively TRBD2 (6 bases). The CDR3 loop spans 17 amino acids. CDR1 is SEHNR, CDR2 FQNEAQ, per germline (reference sequence). Trimming took off 5 bases at V and 1 base at J, with 18 bases between the two ends. Here the CDR3 reads CASSPELGLYSYNEQFF. The CDR3 DNA sequence: TGTGCCAGCAGCCCAGAACTGGGACTTTATTCCTACAATGAGCAGTTCTTC.

The chain joins TRBV9 to TRBJ1-2; 8 bases are shared with TRBD1. The V segment lost 5 bases and the J segment 6 bases; nucleotides outside the gene matches: 6. This CDR3 is built from 13 residues. Germline V gene lookup returns CDR1 SGDLS and CDR2 YYNGEE. The DNA of the CDR3 is TGTGCCAGCAGACCTCAGGGGGCGGATGGCTACACCTTC. Protein: CASRPQGADGYTF.

The chain uses TRBV5-5 and TRBJ1-1, with D unclear. The CDR3 runs 16 residues. Germline V lookup: CDR1 SGHKS, CDR2 YYEKEE (reference sequence). Between the trimmed V and J ends, which lost 4 bases and 1 base, there was a span of 17 bases. CDR3 coding DNA: TGTGCCAGCAGCGGTCGGGTCGCTGCAGCGAACACTGAAGCTTTCTTT. Translation: CASSGRVAAANTEAFF.

The chain uses TRBV2 and TRBJ1-2; D may be TRBD1 (6 bases). V lost 7 bases, J lost 2 bases, and 14 bases lay in between. CDR1 SNHLY and CDR2 FYNNEI come from the germline V gene. This CDR3 is 14 amino acids long. In DNA form, the CDR3 reads TGTGCCAGCATCCGGGACATTAGGAACTATGGCTACACCTTC. Translated, it gives CASIRDIRNYGYTF.

The CDR3 DNA reads as TGTGCCAGCAGGGTTCTCGGAAACACCATATATTTT. It codes for CASRVLGNTIYF. The genes are TRBV2 and TRBJ1-3; no clear D gene. CDR1 SNHLY and CDR2 FYNNEI come from the germline V gene. V lost 6 bases and J lost 4, with 7 bases in between. This CDR3 contains 12 residues. The entire variable domain, with the rest obtained from reference TRBV2 and TRBJ1-3, is as follows: EPEVTQTPSHQVTQMGQEVILRCVPISNHLYFYWYRQILGQKVEFLVSFYNNEISEKSEIFDDQFSVERPDGSNFTLKIRSTKLEDSAMYFCASRVLGNTIYFGEGSWLTVV.

The V call is TRBV13, the J call TRBJ2-2; D remains unclear. The CDR3 length is 17 residues. Germline CDR1 reads PRHDT; CDR2 reads FYEKMQ (reference sequence). V gave up 0 bases and J gave up 7 bases, with 18 bases separating them. This CDR3 reads CASSLGLTQNGVGELFF. In DNA form, the CDR3 reads TGTGCCAGCAGCTTAGGCCTTACACAGAATGGTGTCGGGGAGCTGTTTTTT.

This sequence joins TRBV6-5 and TRBJ1-1, with a tentative D call TRBD1 (5 bases). Trimming took off 4 bases at V and 7 bases at J, with 22 bases between the two ends. The CDR3 spans 16 residues. From germline, CDR1 is MNHEY and CDR2 SVGAGI. CDR3 region: CASSSLKSRDWGEAFF. CDR3 DNA sequence: TGTGCCAGCAGTTCCCTAAAAAGCAGGGATTGGGGTGAAGCTTTCTTT.

This clone was recorded once. The chain is built from TRBV7-2 and TRBJ1-1; D ambiguous. The CDR3 totals 13 residues. The V gene's germline CDR1 is SGHTA and CDR2 FQGNSA. The germline V and J ends were trimmed by 10 bases and 0 bases, with 12 bases remaining between them. The CDR3 spells CATERPMNTEAFF. The DNA of the CDR3 is TGTGCCACCGAACGACCCATGAACACTGAAGCTTTCTTT.